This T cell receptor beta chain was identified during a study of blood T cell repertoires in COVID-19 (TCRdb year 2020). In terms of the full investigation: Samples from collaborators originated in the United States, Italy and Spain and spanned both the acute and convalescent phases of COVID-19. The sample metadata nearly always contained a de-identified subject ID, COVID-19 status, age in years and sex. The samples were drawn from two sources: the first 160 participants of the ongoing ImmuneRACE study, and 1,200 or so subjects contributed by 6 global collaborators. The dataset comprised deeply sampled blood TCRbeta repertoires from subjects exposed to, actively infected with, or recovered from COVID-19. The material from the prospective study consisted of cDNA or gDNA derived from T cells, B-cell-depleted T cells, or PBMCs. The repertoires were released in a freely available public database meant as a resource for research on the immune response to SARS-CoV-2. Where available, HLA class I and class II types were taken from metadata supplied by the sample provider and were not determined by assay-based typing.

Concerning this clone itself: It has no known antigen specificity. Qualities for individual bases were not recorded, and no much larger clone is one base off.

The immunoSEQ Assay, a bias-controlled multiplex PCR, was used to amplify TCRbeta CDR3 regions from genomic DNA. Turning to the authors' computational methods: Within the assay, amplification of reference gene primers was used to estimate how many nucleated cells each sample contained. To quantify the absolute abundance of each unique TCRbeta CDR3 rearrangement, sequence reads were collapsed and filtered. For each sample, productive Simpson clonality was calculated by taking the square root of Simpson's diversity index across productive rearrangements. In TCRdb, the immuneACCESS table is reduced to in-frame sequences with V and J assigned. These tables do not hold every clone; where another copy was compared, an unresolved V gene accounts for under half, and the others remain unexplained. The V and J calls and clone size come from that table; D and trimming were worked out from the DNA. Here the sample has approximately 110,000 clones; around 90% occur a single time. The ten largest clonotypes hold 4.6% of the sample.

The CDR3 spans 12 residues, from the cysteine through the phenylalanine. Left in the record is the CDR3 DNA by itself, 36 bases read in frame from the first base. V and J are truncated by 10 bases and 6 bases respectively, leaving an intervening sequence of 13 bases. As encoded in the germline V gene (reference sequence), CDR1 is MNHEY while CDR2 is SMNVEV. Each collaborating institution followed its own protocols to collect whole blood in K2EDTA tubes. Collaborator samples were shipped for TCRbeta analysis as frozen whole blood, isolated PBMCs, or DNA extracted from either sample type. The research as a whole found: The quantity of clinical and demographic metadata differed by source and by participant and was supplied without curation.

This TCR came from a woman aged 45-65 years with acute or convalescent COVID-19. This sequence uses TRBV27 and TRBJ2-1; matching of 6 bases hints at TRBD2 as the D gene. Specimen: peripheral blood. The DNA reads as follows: TGTGCCACCACGATGGGGGGCAATGAGCAGTTCTTC. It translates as CATTMGGNEQFF.